These 8 T cell receptor beta chains were all obtained from the same sample, sequenced in a study of OX40 agonist ivuxolimab in advanced cancers. The assay was immunoSEQ multiplex PCR, and TCRdb's table has in-frame clones only and misses some. The sample records 70,000 to 95,000 clones, around 90% being singletons. Sequenced material: CD4+ or CD8+ T cells sorted from blood, taken in a trial of the OX40 agonist ivuxolimab. The source of these receptors is an adult with an advanced solid tumor such as melanoma, head and neck, liver or kidney cancer.

The genes are TRBV28 and TRBJ2-5; 7 nucleotides agree with TRBD2. Germline assignment: CDR1 MDHEN and CDR2 SYDVKM. The CDR3 sequence is 12 residues long. V dropped 7 bases and J dropped 5; count of bases not matched to a gene: 4. The DNA of the CDR3 is TGTGCCAGCATAGGCGGGAGTGAGACCCAGTACTTC. This sequence encodes CASIGGSETQYF.

V gene TRBV19 combines with J gene TRBJ2-7; 13 nucleotides line up with TRBD2. CDR1 LNHDA and CDR2 SQIVND come from the germline V gene (reference sequence). The CDR3 sequence is 16 residues long. Losses at the gene ends were 4 bases for V and 2 bases for J; bases not matched to a gene: 5. The CDR3 spells CASSRAGTSGTYEQYF. The CDR3 region has the DNA TGTGCCAGTAGTAGGGCCGGGACTAGCGGGACCTACGAGCAGTACTTC. Together with reference TRBV19 and TRBJ2-7, the CDR3 gives the full variable domain: DGGITQSPKYLFRKEGQNVTLSCEQNLNHDAMYWYRQDPGQGLRLIYYSQIVNDFQKGDIAEGYSVSREKKESFPLTVTSAQKNPTAFYLCASSRAGTSGTYEQYFGPGTRLTVT.

The chain couples TRBV10-1 to TRBJ2-4; TRBD1 aligns across 8 bases. V lost 5 bases, J lost 8 bases, and 11 bases stayed unmatched. This CDR3 comprises 15 residues. CDR1 and CDR2 from the germline V gene are WNHNN and SYGVQD (reference sequence). The DNA for the CDR3 is TGCGCCAGCAGTCCTGGAGACAGGGGTGTAGACATTCAGTACTTC. It translates to CASSPGDRGVDIQYF.

This clone was detected a few times. The chain carries TRBV6-5 and TRBJ2-3, with D hard to call. From germline, CDR1 is MNHEY and CDR2 SVGAGI. V lost 7 bases and J 2 bases, leaving 7 bases between the germline ends. CDR3 length equals 12 residues. CDR3 sequence (DNA): TGTGCCAGCATCGGAAACACAGATACGCAGTATTTT. Its translation is CASIGNTDTQYF.

The sample holds one count of this clone. This sequence joins TRBV6-5 and TRBJ2-3, with D tentatively TRBD2 (5 bases). Trimming left V 6 bases short and J 0 bases short, with 13 bases between. The germline CDR1 and CDR2 sequences are MNHEY and SVGAGI. The CDR3 has 15 residues. The CDR3: CASSTSLASTDTQYF. The DNA for the CDR3 is TGTGCCAGCAGCACTAGTCTTGCTAGCACAGATACGCAGTATTTT.

The chain is built from TRBV5-1 and TRBJ2-7; D remains ambiguous. CDR3 length: 14 residues. Trimming shortened V by 4 bases and J by 0 bases, and 11 bases separated the two germline ends. Per germline, CDR1 SGHRS and CDR2 YFSETQ. The CDR3 sequence: CASSLDSSSYEQYF. As DNA, the CDR3 is TGCGCCAGCAGCCTAGACTCCTCCTCCTACGAGCAGTACTTC.

This sequence joins TRBV9 and TRBJ2-1; 8 bases are a match to TRBD2. Germline V gene sequence: CDR1 SGDLS, CDR2 YYNGEE. The CDR3 length is 16 residues. V lost 0 bases to trimming and J lost 2 bases; unmatched junction nucleotides: 4. The CDR3 protein is CASSVVAGGTYNEQFF. In nucleotides, the CDR3 is TGTGCCAGCAGCGTAGTCGCGGGAGGAACCTACAATGAGCAGTTCTTC.

The sample holds one count of this clone. This sequence joins TRBV27 and TRBJ2-6; 7 bases align to TRBD1. This CDR3 spans 15 amino acids. The germline V gene encodes CDR1 MNHEY and CDR2 SMNVEV (reference sequence). With V trimmed by 4 bases and J by 2 bases, 2 bases remained unmatched. The CDR3 here is CASSSGQAGANVLTF. CDR3 sequence (DNA): TGTGCCAGCAGTTCCGGACAGGCTGGGGCCAACGTCCTGACTTTC.